The rows below give T cell receptor beta chains drawn from one sample of a study of blood T cell repertoires in COVID-19. The assay was immunoSEQ multiplex PCR, and TCRdb's table has in-frame clones only and misses some. The repertoire includes tens of thousands of clones, just over 85% of them detected once, and 1.4% sits in the top ten. Sequenced: peripheral blood. The source of these receptors is a woman aged 55 to 70 with acute or convalescent COVID-19. CDR3s include the opening cysteine and the closing phenylalanine or tryptophan. A D gene is named only where the DNA matches it firmly. Clone size appears in some rows only: once, few, many, or a class for an expanded clone.

v_call	clone_size	j_call	d_call	cdr3_aa	cdr3_nt
TRBV18	NA	TRBJ1-1	NA	CASSPPGGGMNTEAFF	TGTGCCAGCTCACCACCGGGGGGGGGCATGAACACTGAAGCTTTCTTT
TRBV13	NA	TRBJ2-1	TRBD1	CASSLELRTGGNSGRLQRNEQFF	TGTGCCAGCAGCTTAGAACTAAGGACAGGGGGCAATAGCGGACGGTTACAAAGGAATGAGCAGTTCTTC
TRBV19	NA	TRBJ2-5	TRBD2	CASSIGSGRKETQYF	TGTGCCAGTAGTATAGGGTCCGGGAGGAAGGAGACCCAGTACTTC
TRBV28	NA	TRBJ2-4	TRBD1	CASSGGQGNVAKNIQYF	TGTGCCAGCAGTGGGGGACAGGGGAACGTAGCCAAAAACATTCAGTACTTC
TRBV28	NA	TRBJ1-6	NA	CASTGTTGPNSPLHF	TGTGCCAGCACCGGGACAACCGGGCCAAATTCACCCCTCCACTTT
TRBV9	once	TRBJ2-7	NA	CASSGWTDSYEQYF	TGTGCCAGCAGCGGCTGGACTGATTCCTACGAGCAGTACTTC
TRBV7-9	NA	TRBJ2-7	NA	CASSLGGSGSYEQYF	TGTGCCAGCAGCTTAGGGGGTAGCGGATCCTACGAGCAGTACTTC
TRBV5-1	NA	TRBJ2-7	NA	CASSLVPGSYEQYF	TGCGCCAGCAGCTTGGTTCCAGGCTCCTACGAGCAGTACTTC
TRBV7-9	NA	TRBJ1-3	NA	CASSLRSGNTIYF	TGTGCCAGCAGCTTACGTTCTGGAAACACCATATATTTT
TRBV9	NA	TRBJ2-1	NA	CASSVGTGDYNEQFF	TGTGCCAGCAGCGTAGGAACGGGGGACTACAATGAGCAGTTCTTC
TRBV30	NA	TRBJ1-6	NA	CAWSWVGGSYNSPLHF	TGTGCCTGGTCATGGGTAGGGGGTTCCTATAATTCACCCCTCCACTTT
TRBV28	NA	TRBJ1-5	NA	CASISGGVGQPQHF	TGTGCCAGCATCAGCGGGGGTGTAGGTCAGCCCCAGCATTTT
TRBV5-1	NA	TRBJ2-1	TRBD2	CASSLDSGLRLSEQFF	TGCGCCAGCAGCTTGGACTCGGGACTAAGATTAAGTGAGCAGTTCTTC
TRBV27	NA	TRBJ2-2	NA	CASGEHTGELFF	TGTGCCAGCGGGGAGCACACCGGGGAGCTGTTTTTT
TRBV13	NA	TRBJ2-1	TRBD1	CASRSRQGRQFF	TGTGCCAGCAGAAGTCGACAGGGTAGGCAGTTCTTC
TRBV6-5	NA	TRBJ2-7	TRBD1	CASSRTGVPYEQYF	TGTGCCAGCAGTAGGACAGGGGTTCCCTACGAGCAGTACTTC
TRBV15	NA	TRBJ2-4	NA	CATSFGAEIKNIQYF	TGTGCCACCAGCTTTGGGGCGGAGATCAAAAACATTCAGTACTTC
TRBV5-1	few	TRBJ2-3	NA	CASSLIPSTDTQYF	TGCGCCAGCAGCTTGATCCCTAGCACAGATACGCAGTATTTT
TRBV18	once	TRBJ2-5	TRBD1	CASSSLPGQGTETQYF	TGTGCCAGCTCATCACTTCCGGGACAGGGAACCGAGACCCAGTACTTC
TRBV25-1	NA	TRBJ1-4	TRBD1	CASSERSRGSEKLFF	TGTGCCAGCAGTGAAAGGAGCAGGGGGAGTGAAAAACTGTTTTTT
TRBV5-4	NA	TRBJ1-6	TRBD1	CASNLGGQTNSPLHF	TGTGCCAGCAACCTGGGGGGACAGACCAATTCACCCCTCCACTTT
TRBV19	NA	TRBJ1-1	TRBD1	CASSGWTGTHTEAFF	TGTGCCAGTAGTGGTTGGACAGGGACCCACACTGAAGCTTTCTTT
TRBV5-1	NA	TRBJ2-5	NA	CASGRQPQETQYF	TGCGCCAGCGGACGACAGCCGCAAGAGACCCAGTACTTC
TRBV10-2	NA	TRBJ1-2	NA	CASSESWAGPHGYTF	TGCGCCAGCAGTGAGTCCTGGGCAGGGCCTCACGGCTACACCTTC
TRBV5-4	few	TRBJ2-3	TRBD2	CASSSGGLAGADTQYF	TGTGCCAGCAGCTCGGGTGGACTAGCGGGAGCAGATACGCAGTATTTT
TRBV19	NA	TRBJ1-1	NA	CASSIDPGPAFF	TGTGCCAGTAGTATAGATCCGGGTCCGGCTTTCTTT
TRBV30	once	TRBJ2-5	TRBD1	CAWSVGTGRRETQYF	TGTGCCTGGAGTGTCGGGACAGGGAGGCGAGAGACCCAGTACTTC
TRBV5-1	NA	TRBJ2-2	NA	CASSLAGLTGTGELFF	TGCGCCAGCAGCTTGGCCGGACTTACTGGGACCGGGGAGCTGTTTTTT